Sequencing of this T cell receptor (beta chain) was carried out in a study of blood T cell repertoires in COVID-19. How the authors handled the data: Reference gene primer amplification in the assay estimated nucleated cell counts. Here immunoSEQ multiplex PCR was the method, and the copy in TCRdb shows in-frame clones only, minus some. D and trimming come from the DNA, and the V and J calls and clone size come from that table. The table includes about 120,000 clones, 80% to 85% detected once. This clone was detected once. The CDR3 runs 16 residues. CDR1 and CDR2 (germline): SGHTA, FQGTGA. The V segment lost 2 bases and the J segment 3 bases; nucleotides outside the gene matches: 5.

This chain links TRBV7-3 with TRBJ2-2, with TRBD1 identical over 8 bases. This TCR was recovered from an older man with acute or convalescent COVID-19. Material: peripheral blood. DNA for the CDR3: TGTGCCAGCAGCTTAGTCGGACAGGGACACACCGGGGAGCTGTTTTTT. This sequence encodes CASSLVGQGHTGELFF.